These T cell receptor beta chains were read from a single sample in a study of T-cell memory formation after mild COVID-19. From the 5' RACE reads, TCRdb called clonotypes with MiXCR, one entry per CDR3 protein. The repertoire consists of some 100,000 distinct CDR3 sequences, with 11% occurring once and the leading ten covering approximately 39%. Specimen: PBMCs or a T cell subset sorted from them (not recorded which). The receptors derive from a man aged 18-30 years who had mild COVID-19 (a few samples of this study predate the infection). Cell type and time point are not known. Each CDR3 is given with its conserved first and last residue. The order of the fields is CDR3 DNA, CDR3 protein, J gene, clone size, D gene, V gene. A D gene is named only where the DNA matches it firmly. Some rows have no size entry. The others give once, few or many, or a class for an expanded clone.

TGCGCCAGCAGCTTGGGATCCTGGGGCTACGAGCAGTACTTC,CASSLGSWGYEQYF,TRBJ2-7,-,-,TRBV5-1
TGCGCCAGCAGCCCCCGGACAGGGGGGAGCACAGATACGCAGTATTTT,CASSPRTGGSTDTQYF,TRBJ2-3,few,TRBD1,TRBV4-1
TGCGCCAGCAGATCCCTACAGGGGACTCCCTACGAGCAGTACTTC,CASRSLQGTPYEQYF,TRBJ2-7,-,-,TRBV5-1
TGCAGTGCTAGACTAGCGGGCTATTTTGATACGCAGTATTTT,CSARLAGYFDTQYF,TRBJ2-3,-,TRBD2,TRBV20-1
TGTGCCAGCAGCTTGGTTAGCGGGGGTCACCGGGAGCTGTTTTTT,CASSLVSGGHRELFF,TRBJ2-2,-,TRBD2,TRBV5-5
TGTGCCAGCAGCGTAGTGGGGGGGTATAGGGTTGAGCAGTTCTTC,CASSVVGGYRVEQFF,TRBJ2-1,-,TRBD2,TRBV9
TGTGCCAGCAGCTACCTAGCGGGGGGCGGGGATACGCAGTATTTT,CASSYLAGGGDTQYF,TRBJ2-3,few,TRBD2,TRBV7-2
TGTGCCAGCAGATGGGTTCGCACCGGGGAGCTGTTTTTT,CASRWVRTGELFF,TRBJ2-2,-,-,TRBV6-2/TRBV6-3
TGTGCCAGCAGTTTAGGACAGGGCAGCTCCTACAATGAGCAGTTCTTC,CASSLGQGSSYNEQFF,TRBJ2-1,-,TRBD1,TRBV12-3/TRBV12-4
TGTGCCAGCAGCCCCAGGACGGGATACGAGCAGTACTTC,CASSPRTGYEQYF,TRBJ2-7,-,-,TRBV7-9
TGCGCCAGCAGCCCTAGGTGGGACAGGGTTTTTGGAATAGCATTTTCAGTAGCCAAAAACATTCAGTACTTC,CASSPRWDRVFGIAFSVAKNIQYF,TRBJ2-4,few,TRBD1,TRBV4-1
TGTGCCAGCAGCTCAACAGGGCCAGGAGAGACCCAGTACTTC,CASSSTGPGETQYF,TRBJ2-5,-,-,TRBV7-9
TGTGCCAGCAAGGAATTCGGCTCCCACAATGAGCAGTTCTTC,CASKEFGSHNEQFF,TRBJ2-1,-,-,TRBV12-3/TRBV12-4
TGTGCCAGCAGCGGAGAGGGGACTAGGAATGAGCAGTTCTTC,CASSGEGTRNEQFF,TRBJ2-1,few,TRBD2,TRBV7-9
TGTGCCAGCAGCTTAGTGTCGGAGTACTATGGCTACACCTTC,CASSLVSEYYGYTF,TRBJ1-2,-,-,TRBV7-9
TGTGCCAGCAGCGTCCAGGGGGCTCGAGAGACCCAGTACTTC,CASSVQGARETQYF,TRBJ2-5,few,TRBD1,TRBV9
TGCAGTGCTAGAGCGACGGACGGGTGGGCAGTTTCCCTTCGGGAGCAGTACTTC,CSARATDGWAVSLREQYF,TRBJ2-7,-,-,TRBV20-1
TGTGCCAGCAGTTCCTCCCCCGGGACAGGGGTCCCAGGGGTTGCCGGGGAGCTGTTTTTT,CASSSSPGTGVPGVAGELFF,TRBJ2-2,many,TRBD1,TRBV7-9
TGTGCCAGCAGTTATACGGGACAGGGGTTGTCCGGGGAGCTGTTTTTT,CASSYTGQGLSGELFF,TRBJ2-2,few,TRBD1,TRBV6-2/TRBV6-3
TGCAGCGTTATCGGGGGGCTGGCGACAGATACGCAGTATTTT,CSVIGGLATDTQYF,TRBJ2-3,-,-,TRBV29-1
TGCGCCAGCAGCCCTCTTGGCTCCCGGGGACAAGAGACCCAGTACTTC,CASSPLGSRGQETQYF,TRBJ2-5,few,-,TRBV4-1
TGCGCCAGCAGCCAAGATTGGGCAGGGGGTTCCTACAATGAGCAGTTCTTC,CASSQDWAGGSYNEQFF,TRBJ2-1,-,TRBD1,TRBV4-3
TGTGCCAGCAGCGCGAGCGTTGCCTACGAGCAGTACTTC,CASSASVAYEQYF,TRBJ2-7,many,-,TRBV7-6
TGCGCCAGCAGCTCCTACAACTTCTCCTACGAGCAGTACTTC,CASSSYNFSYEQYF,TRBJ2-7,few,-,TRBV5-1
TGCAGTGCCCCATACCCCGGGCAGGGCTACGAGCAGTACTTC,CSAPYPGQGYEQYF,TRBJ2-7,-,-,TRBV20-1
TGTGCCAGCAGCTTGGAGACAGGGGGCGTGGAAGAGACCCAGTACTTC,CASSLETGGVEETQYF,TRBJ2-5,-,TRBD1,TRBV7-9
TGCGCCAGCAGTCAGACCTGGACAGGGGTAAATTCACCCCTCCACTTT,CASSQTWTGVNSPLHF,TRBJ1-6,few,TRBD1,TRBV4-1
TGTGCCAGCAGCGTTCCCGTCCCCGGGGAGCTGTTTTTT,CASSVPVPGELFF,TRBJ2-2,few,-,TRBV9
TGCGCCAGCAGTGAGGGGACAGGAACCTACGAGCAGTACTTC,CASSEGTGTYEQYF,TRBJ2-7,-,TRBD1,TRBV10-1
TGCGCCAGCAGCTTGATCCAGAACACTGAAGCTTTCTTT,CASSLIQNTEAFF,TRBJ1-1,few,-,TRBV5-1
TGTGCCATCAGTGAACAGGGAAATCTCCGGAACGAGCAGTACTTC,CAISEQGNLRNEQYF,TRBJ2-7,few,-,TRBV10-3
TGTGCCAGCCTGAACGCCTACAGGGGGGACTATGGCTACACCTTC,CASLNAYRGDYGYTF,TRBJ1-2,-,TRBD1,TRBV12-3/TRBV12-4
TGTGCCAGCAGCTTAGGGGCCGGGGGTCACTACGAGCAGTACTTC,CASSLGAGGHYEQYF,TRBJ2-7,few,-,TRBV7-6